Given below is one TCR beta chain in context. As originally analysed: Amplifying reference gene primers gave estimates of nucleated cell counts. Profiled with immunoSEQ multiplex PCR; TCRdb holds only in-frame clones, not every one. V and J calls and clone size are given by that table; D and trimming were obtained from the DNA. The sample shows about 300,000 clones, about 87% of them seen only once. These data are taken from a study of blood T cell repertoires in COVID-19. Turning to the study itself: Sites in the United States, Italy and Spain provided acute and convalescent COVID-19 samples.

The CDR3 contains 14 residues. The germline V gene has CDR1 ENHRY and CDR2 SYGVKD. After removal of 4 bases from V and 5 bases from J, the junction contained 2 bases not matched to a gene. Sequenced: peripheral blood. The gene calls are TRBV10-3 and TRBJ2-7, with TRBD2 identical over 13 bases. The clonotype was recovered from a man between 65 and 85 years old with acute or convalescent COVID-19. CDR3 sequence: CAISGGTSGNEQYF. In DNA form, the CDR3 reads TGTGCCATCAGTGGGGGGACTAGCGGGAACGAGCAGTACTTC.